The rows below give T cell receptor beta chains drawn from one sample of a study of blood T cell repertoires in COVID-19. Some clones are missing from TCRdb's copy, which holds only in-frame ones; the method was immunoSEQ multiplex PCR. The sample yields approximately 250,000 clones, about nine tenths seen once. Input material: PBMCs or T cells enriched from blood (not recorded which). Receptors were obtained from a woman between 25 and 40 years old with acute COVID-19. The CDR3 runs from the conserved cysteine through the conserved F or W. Fields, in order: CDR3 protein, CDR3 DNA, clone size, V gene, D gene, J gene. D genes are given only for firm matches. Size values are once, few and many counts, or a class for expanded clones, and some rows have none.

CASSQESRLAGGELFF,TGTGCCAGCAGCCAAGAAAGTCGGCTAGCCGGCGGGGAGCTGTTTTTT,.,TRBV4-2,.,TRBJ2-2
CASSSTGPLLILYNEQFF,TGTGCCAGCAGCTCGACAGGGCCCCTCCTGATCCTATACAATGAGCAGTTCTTC,.,TRBV28,TRBD1,TRBJ2-1
CASQDRALYNEQFF,TGCGCCAGTCAGGACAGGGCCCTATACAATGAGCAGTTCTTC,.,TRBV10-1,TRBD1,TRBJ2-1
CATSDFPGTGVQHF,TGTGCCACCAGTGATTTCCCCGGGACAGGGGTTCAGCATTTT,.,TRBV24-1,TRBD1,TRBJ1-5
CASSWDTGKANYGYTF,TGTGCCAGCAGTTGGGATACGGGAAAAGCTAACTATGGCTACACCTTC,.,TRBV28,.,TRBJ1-2
CASSELGSGNADTQYF,TGCGCCAGCAGTGAATTGGGTAGCGGGAATGCAGATACGCAGTATTTT,.,TRBV6-1,TRBD2,TRBJ2-3
CASSQGGAHTEAFF,TGTGCCAGCAGCCAAGGGGGCGCGCACACTGAAGCTTTCTTT,.,TRBV3-1/TRBV3-2,.,TRBJ1-1
CASRQGFNSPLHF,TGTGCCAGCAGACAGGGGTTTAATTCACCCCTCCACTTT,.,TRBV28,TRBD1,TRBJ1-6
CASSPRDGNQPQHF,TGTGCCAGCTCACCCAGGGATGGCAATCAGCCCCAGCATTTT,.,TRBV18,.,TRBJ1-5
CASSLNRVTNEKLFF,TGTGCCAGCAGTCTCAACAGGGTCACTAATGAAAAACTGTTTTTT,.,TRBV28,.,TRBJ1-4
CASSATGTSPYEQYF,TGTGCCAGCAGCGCGACAGGCACCTCACCATACGAGCAGTACTTC,.,TRBV9,.,TRBJ2-7
CASSPLSDTQYF,TGTGCCAGCAGCCCACTCTCAGATACGCAGTATTTT,.,TRBV7-2,.,TRBJ2-3
CASSGGGKSGNTIYF,TGTGCCAGCAGTGGTGGGGGGAAATCTGGAAACACCATATATTTT,.,TRBV2,.,TRBJ1-3
CASSRGQGDEKLFF,TGTGCCAGCAGTAGGGGACAGGGTGATGAAAAACTGTTTTTT,once,TRBV6-5,TRBD1,TRBJ1-4
CATSDLVVAGDPGTQYF,TGTGCCACCAGTGACCTCGTGGTAGCGGGGGACCCGGGTACGCAGTATTTT,.,TRBV24-1,TRBD2,TRBJ2-3
CASSFRVSYEQYF,TGTGCCAGCAGTTTTCGGGTCTCCTACGAGCAGTACTTC,.,TRBV28,.,TRBJ2-7
CASSLLGTRDNEQFF,TGTGCCAGCAGTTTACTCGGGACTAGAGATAATGAGCAGTTCTTC,.,TRBV27,TRBD2,TRBJ2-1
CASSEQGGASNQPQHF,TGTGCCAGCAGTGAACAAGGGGGGGCTAGCAATCAGCCCCAGCATTTT,once,TRBV6-1,.,TRBJ1-5
CASSSWIQDSYEQYF,TGTGCCAGCAGCTCCTGGATACAGGACAGTTACGAGCAGTACTTC,.,TRBV13,.,TRBJ2-7
CAWSSGSSISGANVLTF,TGTGCCTGGAGTAGCGGGAGTAGTATCTCTGGGGCCAACGTCCTGACTTTC,once,TRBV30,TRBD2,TRBJ2-6
CASSSGTFYEQYF,TGTGCCAGCAGCTCCGGGACTTTCTACGAGCAGTACTTC,.,TRBV5-4,.,TRBJ2-7
CASSPGTGGGYEQYF,TGTGCCAGCAGCCCCGGGACAGGGGGCGGGTACGAGCAGTACTTC,.,TRBV7-6,TRBD1,TRBJ2-7
CASSSIAGVFNEQFF,TGTGCCAGCAGCTCTATAGCGGGAGTTTTCAATGAGCAGTTCTTC,.,TRBV7-6,TRBD2,TRBJ2-1
CASSLGGGVYEQYF,TGCGCCAGCAGCTTGGGAGGGGGGGTCTACGAGCAGTACTTC,.,TRBV5-1,.,TRBJ2-7
CASSFGDTQYF,TGTGCCAGCAGTTTCGGGGATACGCAGTATTTT,.,TRBV12-3/TRBV12-4,.,TRBJ2-3
CASGLDSDIKGNTIYF,TGTGCTAGTGGTTTGGACTCTGACATTAAGGGAAACACCATATATTTT,.,TRBV12-5,.,TRBJ1-3
CASSADSPSYEQYF,TGCGCCAGCAGTGCAGACTCCCCCTCCTACGAGCAGTACTTC,.,TRBV5-1,.,TRBJ2-7
CASSRGDTGELFF,TGTGCCAGCAGCCGCGGGGACACCGGGGAGCTGTTTTTT,.,TRBV28,.,TRBJ2-2
CATSRDGTSSNEQFF,TGTGCCACCAGCAGAGATGGGACTAGTTCCAATGAGCAGTTCTTC,.,TRBV15,TRBD2,TRBJ2-1
CATSGETFTDTQYF,TGTGCCACCAGTGGGGAGACTTTCACAGATACGCAGTATTTT,few,TRBV24-1,.,TRBJ2-3
CASRYTGTSGTYEQYF,TGTGCCAGCAGATATACCGGGACTAGCGGAACCTACGAGCAGTACTTC,.,TRBV27,TRBD2,TRBJ2-7
CASSSGGADTQYF,TGTGCCAGCAGCTCAGGGGGTGCAGATACGCAGTATTTT,.,TRBV7-2,TRBD1,TRBJ2-3
CASSAGQGLFGEQYF,TGTGCCAGCAGCGCTGGACAGGGGCTTTTTGGCGAGCAGTACTTC,.,TRBV9,TRBD1,TRBJ2-7
CASSPRAGGKYEQYF,TGTGCCAGCAGCCCCCGGGCAGGGGGGAAATACGAGCAGTACTTC,once,TRBV3-1/TRBV3-2,.,TRBJ2-7
CASSFTGLSGELFF,TGTGCCAGCAGCTTTACAGGGTTGAGCGGGGAGCTGTTTTTT,.,TRBV7-2,.,TRBJ2-2
CASSYSSGASYEQYF,TGTGCCAGCAGTTACTCGAGCGGGGCCTCCTACGAGCAGTACTTC,once,TRBV6-5,TRBD2,TRBJ2-7
CASSQKTGTDTQYF,TGTGCCAGCAGCCAAAAGACAGGCACAGATACGCAGTATTTT,.,TRBV3-1/TRBV3-2,.,TRBJ2-3